One sample yielded the 7 T cell receptor beta chains listed below, sequenced in a study of OX40 agonist ivuxolimab in advanced cancers. Only in-frame clones appear in the TCRdb table, and some are missing; sequencing was by immunoSEQ multiplex PCR. Altogether about 120,000 clones are present, approximately 92% being singletons, with the ten largest covering roughly 0.15%. Source: CD4+ or CD8+ T cells sorted from blood, taken in a trial of the OX40 agonist ivuxolimab. The origin of the receptors is an adult with an advanced solid tumor such as melanoma, head and neck, liver or kidney cancer.

The chain carries TRBV5-1 and TRBJ2-7, with D tentatively TRBD2 (5 bases). This CDR3 has 15 residues. Germline lookup yields CDR1 SGHRS and CDR2 YFSETQ. Trimming left V 4 bases short and J 3 bases short, with 17 bases between. CDR3 residues: CASSTVNGLNYEQYF. In DNA form, the CDR3 reads TGCGCCAGCAGCACCGTGAATGGACTGAACTACGAGCAGTACTTC.

The V call is TRBV18, the J call TRBJ2-5; no reliable D call. V lost 4 bases and J lost 5, with 11 bases in between. Germline V gene data show CDR1 as KGHSH and CDR2 as LQKENI. CDR3 length: 13 residues. This chain's CDR3 is CASSLQGGETQYF. CDR3 nucleotides: TGTGCCAGCTCACTGCAAGGTGGGGAGACCCAGTACTTC.

The CDR3 DNA reads TGTGCCAGCAGTATTGGACCGGGGCCCCAGTACTTC. Its translation: CASSIGPGPQYF. This rearrangement joins TRBV2 to TRBJ2-5; perhaps D is TRBD1 or TRBD2 (5 bases each). The V gene lost 5 bases and the J gene lost 9 bases, with 13 bases spanning the gap. This CDR3 contains 12 residues. Per the germline V gene, CDR1 is SNHLY and CDR2 is FYNNEI.

The chain couples TRBV2 to TRBJ1-2; TRBD1 might be the D (5 bases). The V and J ends lost 6 bases and 8 bases respectively, with 19 bases between them. The CDR3 sequence is 14 residues long. Germline V gene data show CDR1 as SNHLY and CDR2 as FYNNEI. The CDR3 coding sequence is TGTGCCAGCAGGTCCGGGACTGAGGCTAGCGGCTACACCTTC. This gives the protein CASRSGTEASGYTF. Full variable domain (missing parts from reference TRBV2 and TRBJ1-2): EPEVTQTPSHQVTQMGQEVILRCVPISNHLYFYWYRQILGQKVEFLVSFYNNEISEKSEIFDDQFSVERPDGSNFTLKIRSTKLEDSAMYFCASRSGTEASGYTFGSGTRLTVV.

This rearrangement joins TRBV28 to TRBJ1-3; D ambiguous. Trimming left V 2 bases short and J 0 bases short, with 14 bases between. Germline CDR1 and CDR2: MDHEN and SYDVKM. The length of the CDR3 is 17 residues. The CDR3 loop is CASSLPLLQSSGNTIYF. The CDR3 DNA follows: TGTGCCAGCAGTTTACCACTGTTACAGAGCTCTGGAAACACCATATATTTT.

The genes are TRBV6-5 and TRBJ1-1; D unresolved. Germline-derived CDR1 and CDR2 are MNHEY and SVGAGI. CDR3 length: 14 residues. V was pared by 2 bases and J by 2 bases, with 9 bases between. The CDR3 protein is CASSYQQRNTEAFF. The CDR3 bases are TGTGCCAGCAGTTACCAACAGAGAAACACTGAAGCTTTCTTT.

This chain links TRBV19 with TRBJ2-2; TRBD1 aligns across 10 bases. Germline V CDR1 and CDR2: LNHDA, SQIVND (reference sequence). With V trimmed by 9 bases and J by 6 bases, 7 bases remained unmatched. This CDR3 is built from 14 residues. The CDR3 bases are TGTGCCAGCCTTGACAGGGGGCGCCCCGGGGAGCTGTTTTTT. Residues: CASLDRGRPGELFF. The whole variable domain, filled in from reference TRBV19 and TRBJ2-2, reads DGGITQSPKYLFRKEGQNVTLSCEQNLNHDAMYWYRQDPGQGLRLIYYSQIVNDFQKGDIAEGYSVSREKKESFPLTVTSAQKNPTAFYLCASLDRGRPGELFFGEGSRLTVL.